This is a list of T cell receptor beta chains from one sample in a study of human thymus T cells. Some clones are missing from TCRdb's copy, which holds only in-frame ones; the method was immunoSEQ multiplex PCR. This sample yields roughly 130,000 clones, of which 90% to 95% are seen a single time; 0.02% to 0.03% belongs to the top ten. The sample comprised thymus tissue. The origin of the receptors is a boy younger than two with a congenital heart defect but otherwise immunologically healthy. Both conserved end residues are part of each CDR3. The D gene is left open where the match is weak. Clone size appears in some rows only: once, few, many, or a class for an expanded clone.

abundance	d_gene	j_gene	v_gene	CDR3aa	CDR3nt
NA	NA	TRBJ1-1	TRBV2	CASSDAGQLTEAFF	TGTGCCAGCAGTGACGCGGGACAACTCACTGAAGCTTTCTTT
NA	TRBD1	TRBJ1-3	TRBV11-2	CASSLDTPGQAGNTIYF	TGTGCCAGCAGCTTAGACACCCCGGGACAGGCCGGAAACACCATATATTTT
NA	NA	TRBJ1-2	TRBV5-4	CASSLEPDGLLNGYTF	TGTGCCAGCAGCTTGGAACCGGACGGACTCCTGAATGGCTACACCTTC
NA	NA	TRBJ1-6	TRBV28	CASSLYGDSPLHF	TGTGCCAGCAGTTTATACGGGGATTCACCCCTCCACTTT
NA	TRBD1	TRBJ2-6	TRBV5-3	CARSFIFLPDRGPGGANVLTF	TGTGCCAGAAGCTTTATCTTTTTACCCGACAGGGGGCCAGGAGGGGCCAACGTCCTGACTTTC
NA	TRBD1	TRBJ1-6	TRBV7-3	CASPQGTTYSPLHF	TGTGCCAGTCCACAGGGGACCACTTATTCACCCCTCCACTTT
NA	TRBD1	TRBJ1-1	TRBV14	CASSRRQGNTEAFF	TGTGCCAGCAGCCGCAGACAGGGCAACACTGAAGCTTTCTTT
NA	TRBD1	TRBJ2-7	TRBV5-6	CASSRGQGDEQYF	TGTGCCAGCAGCAGGGGACAGGGCGACGAGCAGTACTTC
NA	NA	TRBJ2-2	TRBV14	CASSQDGLVAGELFF	TGTGCCAGCAGCCAAGATGGGCTAGTCGCCGGGGAGCTGTTTTTT
once	TRBD2	TRBJ2-2	TRBV12-5	CASGLLAGANGELFF	TGTGCTAGTGGGCTACTAGCGGGGGCCAACGGGGAGCTGTTTTTT
once	NA	TRBJ1-2	TRBV11-2	CASSPGLGDYGYTF	TGTGCCAGCAGCCCCGGGTTGGGAGACTATGGCTACACCTTC
NA	NA	TRBJ2-3	TRBV4-1	CASSQEGEAQYF	TGCGCCAGCAGCCAAGAAGGAGAGGCGCAGTATTTT
NA	NA	TRBJ2-7	TRBV5-1	CASSPEGYEQYF	TGCGCCAGCAGCCCAGAGGGCTACGAGCAGTACTTC
NA	NA	TRBJ2-3	TRBV28	CATDRLGKTDTQYF	TGTGCCACCGATAGACTAGGGAAAACAGATACGCAGTATTTT
NA	NA	TRBJ2-7	TRBV19	CASSTRPGPYEQYF	TGTGCCAGTAGTACTCGACCGGGACCCTACGAGCAGTACTTC
NA	TRBD2	TRBJ2-3	TRBV11-2	CASSPGSQRGSPTDTQYF	TGTGCCAGCAGCCCGGGCTCGCAGCGGGGGTCCCCCACAGATACGCAGTATTTT
NA	NA	TRBJ1-2	TRBV25-1	CASSTFGYGYTF	TGTGCCAGCAGTACATTTGGTTACGGCTACACCTTC
NA	TRBD2	TRBJ2-2	TRBV4-1	CASSPWTSGGAFGTGELFF	TGCGCCAGCAGCCCTTGGACTAGCGGGGGGGCATTTGGCACCGGGGAGCTGTTTTTT
NA	TRBD1	TRBJ2-1	TRBV2	CASRVNRGTAEQFF	TGTGCCAGCAGGGTAAACAGGGGAACGGCTGAGCAGTTCTTC
NA	NA	TRBJ1-2	TRBV7-9	CASSSAFKLGNYGYTF	TGTGCCAGCAGCTCCGCCTTCAAATTAGGGAACTATGGCTACACCTTC
once	NA	TRBJ2-7	TRBV7-2	CASTKREAGDYEQYF	TGTGCCAGCACCAAAAGAGAGGCAGGGGACTACGAGCAGTACTTC
NA	NA	TRBJ1-2	TRBV4-1	CASSPGPPWDYGYTF	TGCGCCAGCAGCCCCGGACCCCCTTGGGACTATGGCTACACCTTC
NA	NA	TRBJ1-3	TRBV5-5	CASSPSDISGNTIYF	TGTGCCAGCAGCCCGAGTGACATCTCTGGAAACACCATATATTTT
NA	NA	TRBJ2-7	TRBV6-1	CASSHEQYF	TGTGCCAGCAGTCACGAGCAGTACTTC
NA	TRBD1	TRBJ1-2	TRBV28	CASTTIEGQGLSNGLDGYTF	TGTGCCAGCACAACTATTGAGGGACAGGGGTTATCTAACGGATTGGATGGCTACACCTTC
once	NA	TRBJ2-5	TRBV21-1	CASSIPGTSGGPETQYF	TGTGCCAGCAGCATCCCGGGGACTAGCGGGGGCCCGGAGACCCAGTACTTC
NA	NA	TRBJ1-2	TRBV6-1	CASSGPREKDYGYTF	TGTGCCAGCAGTGGCCCACGTGAAAAAGACTATGGCTACACCTTC
NA	NA	TRBJ1-2	TRBV5-1	CASRLTGPSSYGYTF	TGCGCCAGCAGGCTTACAGGGCCCTCTTCTTATGGCTACACCTTC
NA	TRBD1	TRBJ1-5	TRBV19	CASSGGTGGLNQPQHF	TGTGCCAGTAGTGGCGGGACAGGGGGACTCAATCAGCCCCAGCATTTT